This T cell receptor (beta chain) stems from a study of cytomegalovirus exposure and HLA in healthy donors. The donors were part of the validation cohort of 95 to 150 subjects. That cohort was separate from the first cohort, which comprised 500 to 700 subjects. This table comes from immunoSEQ multiplex PCR, and its TCRdb copy is limited to in-frame clones, with some not included. The repertoire has 250,000 to 300,000 clones, nearly 90% of them found once; the top ten carry less than 0.4%. The CDR3 covers 14 residues. V was pared by 1 base and J by 7 bases, with 14 bases between. Germline V gives CDR1 SEHNR, CDR2 FQNEAQ (reference sequence).

The clonotype comes from a woman aged 18-29 years in good health and CMV-seronegative. The specimen sequenced was PBMCs. This rearrangement joins TRBV7-9 to TRBJ2-7, with D maybe TRBD1 (5 bases). The CDR3 region is CASSLDAQGREQYF. CDR3 nucleotide sequence: TGTGCCAGCAGCTTAGATGCCCAGGGTCGGGAGCAGTACTTC.